This TCR beta chain came from a study of T cells after yellow fever vaccination. This clonotype was counted a few times. What it binds is unknown. Germline V gives CDR1 SGDLS, CDR2 YYNGEE. The CDR3 runs 16 residues. V was clipped by 0 bases and J by 0 bases, with 7 bases between them. Overall study results and limits: The booster response re-showed most primary clones: around 96% CD4, almost 90% CD8. Though it reached lower strength, the secondary response hit its peak faster, day 5 versus 15.

Template switching by 5'RACE produced TCR cDNA, adding a universal primer site and UMIs. Via MiXCR, TCRdb re-called the 5' RACE reads, giving one row per CDR3 protein. The top ten clones hold 24% of a sample with a few hundred thousand distinct CDR3 sequences, 3% to 4.5% of them seen once. The material sequenced was PBMCs, taken 5 days after the yellow fever booster vaccination. The rearrangement joins TRBV9 to TRBJ1-6; no clear D. The TCR sequence derives from a man between 18 and 29 years old who received the YFV17D yellow fever vaccine. The CDR3 here is CASSVGVNSYNSPLHF. The DNA of the CDR3 is TGTGCCAGCAGCGTAGGAGTGAACTCCTATAATTCACCCCTCCACTTT.